The 4 T cell receptor beta chains given below trace back to one sample, sequenced in a study of yellow fever vaccine responses in identical twins. One entry per CDR3 protein results from TCRdb running MiXCR on the RT-PCR reads. Of tens of thousands of distinct CDR3 sequences listed, about three quarters are singletons. The sample here was T cells from blood (PBMCs), unsorted or a sorted subset (not recorded which), taken before or after yellow fever vaccination (not recorded which). Receptor source: a woman aged 18-30 years who received the yellow fever vaccine.

The chain combines TRBV18 with TRBJ2-3, with no clear D. V was trimmed by 3 bases and J by 2 bases, leaving 12 bases between them. The CDR3 runs to 15 residues. The germline V gene encodes CDR1 KGHSH and CDR2 LQKENI. CDR3 DNA: TGTGCCAGCTCACCGCCAACAGTTTTCACAGATACGCAGTATTTT. It codes for CASSPPTVFTDTQYF.

The V call is TRBV3-1, the J call TRBJ1-5; no firm D call. The V gene lost 1 base and the J gene lost 5 bases, with 6 bases spanning the gap. Germline V CDR1 and CDR2: LGHDT, YNNKEL (reference sequence). The CDR3 has 13 residues. The CDR3 is CASSQGRDQPQHF. The DNA for the CDR3 is TGTGCCAGCAGCCAAGGACGAGATCAGCCCCAGCATTTT.

The chain uses TRBV14 and TRBJ1-1, with TRBD1 as a possible D gene (6 bases). CDR3 length: 17 amino acids. Germline CDR1 reads SGHDN; CDR2 reads FVKESK. Deletions cut 4 bases from V and 0 bases from J, with 18 bases between. The CDR3 reads CASSPDRSVGMNTEAFF. The DNA of the CDR3 is TGTGCCAGCAGCCCCGACAGGTCAGTTGGCATGAACACTGAAGCTTTCTTT.

The V and J genes are TRBV29-1 and TRBJ2-4, with 11 bases identical to TRBD2. The CDR3 extends over 15 amino acids. J was trimmed by 5 bases and V by 4 bases; bases with no gene match: 7. Per the germline V gene, CDR1 is SQVTM and CDR2 is ANQGSEA. CDR3 nucleotide sequence: TGCAGCGTTGCATTACTAGCGGGAGCTGAAAACATTCAGTACTTC. It codes for CSVALLAGAENIQYF.